What follows are 29 T cell receptor beta chains derived from one specimen sequenced in a study of blood T cells in healthy people across ages. Through a sample-barcoded 5' primer and a J-beta primer mix, a second PCR was run for roughly 6 to 11 cycles. In TCRdb, the 5' RACE reads were re-called with MiXCR into one record per CDR3 protein. This sample has about 680,000 distinct CDR3 sequences; approximately 49% occur once, and the top ten carry around a third. Sequencing used blood. The receptor set was obtained from a woman aged 60-75 years in good health.

This clonotype occurred a few times. This sequence joins TRBV7-9 and TRBJ2-7, with 11 bases matching TRBD1. The CDR3 spans 16 residues. V shed 5 bases and J 3 bases; nucleotides not matched to a gene: 9. CDR1 SEHNR and CDR2 FQNEAQ come from the germline V gene (reference sequence). This chain's CDR3 is CASSLIPGQGGYEQYF. The CDR3 DNA follows: TGTGCCAGCAGCCTTATCCCGGGACAGGGGGGCTACGAGCAGTACTTC.

This clonotype was seen a few times. This chain uses TRBV5-1 with TRBJ2-4; TRBD1 matches 7 bases. J gave up 1 base and V 3 bases, and 10 bases lay outside the gene matches. The CDR3 contains 17 residues. Germline V gene data show CDR1 as SGHRS and CDR2 as YFSETQ. The CDR3 sequence: CASSSPQGVSAKNIQYF. DNA for the CDR3: TGCGCCAGCAGCTCACCTCAGGGGGTATCGGCCAAAAACATTCAGTACTTC.

The V call is TRBV29-1, the J call TRBJ2-5; 7 bases align to TRBD2. V shed 1 base and J 11 bases; nucleotides not matched to a gene: 22. The CDR3 loop spans 17 amino acids. Per germline, CDR1 SQVTM and CDR2 ANQGSEA. The CDR3 loop reads CSVEGDIKVGGPGEQYF. The CDR3 DNA reads as TGCAGCGTTGAAGGAGATATTAAGGTGGGAGGGCCTGGTGAGCAGTACTTC.

This clonotype was counted between two and nine times. The rearrangement links TRBV20-1 to TRBJ2-4; the D gene is possibly TRBD1 (5 bases). The DNA end is a closer match to TRBJ2-7, so the J assignment may be wrong. Germline V gene lookup returns CDR1 DFQATT and CDR2 SNEGSKA (reference sequence). This CDR3 is 11 amino acids long. This chain's CDR3 is CSASQGSEQYF. For the CDR3, the DNA is TGCAGTGCTTCGCAGGGCTCCGAGCAGTACTTC.

This sequence joins TRBV7-2 and TRBJ2-1; 9 nucleotides match TRBD2. The V segment lost 1 base and the J segment 0 bases; nucleotides outside the gene matches: 7. The CDR3 is made up of 18 amino acids. The V gene's germline CDR1 is SGHTA and CDR2 FQGNSA. In DNA, the CDR3 is TGTGCCAGCAGCTTAGGACTAGCGGTCCCATTCTCCTACAATGAGCAGTTCTTC. Its protein product is CASSLGLAVPFSYNEQFF.

The gene calls are TRBV11-1 and TRBJ2-1; D is unclear. Germline V CDR1 and CDR2: SGHAT, FQDESV (reference sequence). CDR3 size: 15 residues. The germline V and J ends were trimmed by 5 bases and 0 bases, with 11 bases remaining between them. The CDR3 reads CASSLLVSSYNEQFF. CDR3 coding DNA: TGTGCCAGCAGCCTACTTGTGAGCTCCTACAATGAGCAGTTCTTC.

V usage is TRBV3-1 and J usage is TRBJ2-7, with no clear D. The CDR3 is 12 amino acids. The germline V gene encodes CDR1 LGHDT and CDR2 YNNKEL (reference sequence). V dropped 4 bases and J dropped 4 bases, with 8 bases sitting between them. CDR3 bases: TGTGCCAGCAGCCGAACTAAATACGAGCAGTACTTC. Its protein is CASSRTKYEQYF.

The chain employs TRBV29-1 and TRBJ2-4, with TRBD1 as a possible D gene (5 bases). The J call is uncertain, as TRBJ2-7 better fits the DNA end. In germline, CDR1 is SQVTM, CDR2 ANQGSEA. This CDR3 has 13 residues. This CDR3 reads CSYRAGSVCEQYF. The CDR3 DNA reads as TGCAGCTACCGGGCAGGGTCCGTTTGCGAGCAGTACTTC.

V and J are TRBV10-3 and TRBJ2-1, with D uncertain. CDR1 and CDR2 from the germline V gene are ENHRY and SYGVKD. The CDR3 loop spans 12 amino acids. The germline V and J ends were trimmed by 4 bases and 5 bases, with 6 bases remaining between them. The CDR3 nucleotides read TGTGCCATCAGTGGCCCTAACAATGAGCAGTTCTTC. Translating it yields CAISGPNNEQFF.

The chain combines TRBV13 with TRBJ2-7, with TRBD2 matching over 8 bases. CDR1 PRHDT and CDR2 FYEKMQ come from the germline V gene (reference sequence). This CDR3 region has 13 residues. V shed 2 bases, J shed 6 bases, and the junction held 3 bases outside the gene matches. The CDR3 loop is CASSLLGLGEQYF. As DNA, the CDR3 is TGTGCCAGCAGCTTACTGGGACTAGGCGAGCAGTACTTC.

This clonotype was seen only a few times. A clone one base away is much larger, so this may be a read error. V gene TRBV20-1 combines with J gene TRBJ2-6; D is unresolved. Per germline, CDR1 DFQATT and CDR2 SNEGSKA (reference sequence). The CDR3 is made up of 14 amino acids. V lost 0 bases and J lost 1, with 4 bases in between. The CDR3 reads CSARDRSGANVLTF. The DNA of the CDR3 is TGCAGTGCTAGAGACAGGTCTGGGGCCAACGTCCTGACTTTC.

There are a few counts of this clonotype. The V call is TRBV4-2, the J call TRBJ2-1; D call uncertain. Trimming removed 1 base from V and 6 bases from J, with 10 bases in between. Germline assignment: CDR1 LGHNA and CDR2 YNFKEQ. The CDR3 has 14 residues. As DNA, the CDR3 is TGTGCCAGCAGCCAAGTAGGGATCAGCAATGAGCAGTTCTTC. This codes for CASSQVGISNEQFF.

The genes are TRBV6-6 and TRBJ2-7; D not certain. The CDR3 sequence is 13 residues long. The germline gives CDR1 MNHNY, CDR2 SVGAGI (reference sequence). V dropped 6 bases and J dropped 2 bases, with 11 bases sitting between them. The CDR3 reads CASSRRETYEQYF. The CDR3 region has the DNA TGTGCCAGCAGCCGACGCGAAACCTACGAGCAGTACTTC.

This chain links TRBV29-1 with TRBJ2-5, with no clear D. TRBJ2-1 explains the end of the DNA better; the J call may be wrong. Germline V lookup: CDR1 SQVTM, CDR2 ANQGSEA. The CDR3 is 11 amino acids. DNA of the CDR3: TGCAGCGTTAATCGCCAAGAGACCCAGTTCTTC. Translation: CSVNRQETQFF.

This clonotype turned up a few times. The chain is built from TRBV5-1 and TRBJ2-7; 9 bases line up with TRBD1. The V gene end was trimmed by 0 bases and the J gene end by 1 base; junction bases not matched to a gene: 2. The CDR3 is 15 amino acids. CDR1 is SGHRS and CDR2 is YFSETQ in the germline V gene. The CDR3 sequence is CASSLVGQGSYEQYF. CDR3 DNA: TGCGCCAGCAGCTTGGTGGGACAGGGTTCCTACGAGCAGTACTTC.

The sample holds a few counts of this clonotype. The chain has TRBV4-3 and TRBJ2-1, with D perhaps TRBD2 (5 bases). This CDR3 spans 16 amino acids. The ends were cut back, 0 bases at V and 3 bases at J, with 12 bases in the middle. Germline CDR1 reads LGHNA; CDR2 reads YSLEER. This CDR3 reads CASSQEGSEGYNEQFF. As DNA, the CDR3 is TGCGCCAGCAGCCAAGAAGGCAGCGAGGGCTACAATGAGCAGTTCTTC.

In this sample, this clonotype turned up many times. V and J are TRBV12-3 or TRBV12-4 and TRBJ2-4; a weak D match, TRBD2 (7 bases). The CDR3 covers 15 residues. Deletions cut 8 bases from V and 6 bases from J, with 20 bases between. The CDR3 region has the DNA TGTGCCAGCTGTTATGCGGACGGGGGGCGAAACATTCAGTACTTC. This sequence encodes CASCYADGGRNIQYF.

This clonotype occurred a few times. V and J are TRBV11-2 and TRBJ2-1; 9 nucleotides line up with TRBD2. The J segment lost 2 bases and the V segment lost 8 bases, leaving 25 bases of the junction unmatched. Germline assignment: CDR1 SGHAT and CDR2 FQNNGV. The CDR3 spans 21 residues. CDR3 sequence: CASRERAGVTTSGLPYNEQFF. The CDR3 nucleotides read TGTGCCAGCCGCGAACGAGCGGGGGTAACAACTAGCGGGCTCCCCTACAATGAGCAGTTCTTC.

For this clonotype: Germline and junction disagree at one end, which may indicate a read error. The rearrangement joins TRBV18 to TRBJ2-7; 10 nucleotides match TRBD1. The CDR3 has 14 amino acids. Germline CDR1 reads KGHSH; CDR2 reads LQKENI. The CDR3 sequence: CASSPGQGSYKQYF. CDR3 nucleotide sequence: TGTGCCAGCTCACCGGGACAGGGGTCCTACAAGCAGTACTTC.

This clonotype was detected a few times. This may be a read error, as it is one base from a much larger clone. The rearrangement links TRBV12-3 or TRBV12-4 to TRBJ2-7, with a possible D match to TRBD2 (6 bases). V lost 5 bases and J lost 7, with 18 bases in between. The CDR3 is made up of 14 amino acids. CDR3 sequence reads: CASSVGGAPREQYF. CDR3 bases: TGTGCCAGCAGTGTAGGAGGGGCACCGCGGGAGCAGTACTTC.

The chain has TRBV20-1 and TRBJ2-7; possibly TRBD1 for D (5 bases). Germline CDR1 is DFQATT and CDR2 is SNEGSKA (reference sequence). V was cut by 0 bases and J by 6 bases, with 15 bases left in between. The CDR3 contains 14 residues. CDR3 bases: TGCAGTGCTAGAGATGTAGGGGCCCATGGCGAGCAGTACTTC. Translated, it gives CSARDVGAHGEQYF.

This clonotype was seen only a few times. The rearrangement links TRBV20-1 to TRBJ2-1; D ambiguous. Deletions cut 1 base from V and 0 bases from J, with 7 bases between. The CDR3 covers 14 residues. Germline V gives CDR1 DFQATT, CDR2 SNEGSKA (reference sequence). The CDR3 sequence: CSARVAASYNEQFF. The CDR3 DNA reads TGCAGTGCTAGAGTTGCGGCCTCCTACAATGAGCAGTTCTTC.

The chain links TRBV11-2 to TRBJ1-4; tentative D call: TRBD1 (5 bases). V gave up 4 bases and J gave up 8 bases, with 14 bases separating them. The CDR3 length is 14 residues. Germline V gives CDR1 SGHAT, CDR2 FQNNGV. The CDR3 sequence: CASSWPGDHEKLFF. CDR3 coding DNA: TGTGCCAGCAGCTGGCCGGGGGATCACGAAAAACTGTTTTTT. Drawing the rest from reference TRBV11-2 and TRBJ1-4, the complete variable domain is EAGVAQSPRYKIIEKRQSVAFWCNPISGHATLYWYQQILGQGPKLLIQFQNNGVVDDSQLPKDRFSAERLKGVDSTLKIQPAKLEDSAVYLCASSWPGDHEKLFFGSGTQLSVL.

V is TRBV6-1 and J is TRBJ1-6; D not resolved. The CDR3 covers 15 residues. Trimming cost V 2 bases and J 4 bases, with 9 bases left between them. The germline CDR1 and CDR2 sequences are MNHNS and SASEGT. DNA for the CDR3: TGTGCCAGCAGTGAACCCGGGCAGTATAATTCACCCCTCCACTTT. Translation gives CASSEPGQYNSPLHF.

The rearrangement uses TRBV28 and TRBJ2-5; a possible D gene is TRBD1 (6 bases). The germline V gene encodes CDR1 MDHEN and CDR2 SYDVKM. V was cut by 6 bases and J by 4 bases, with 12 bases left in between. This CDR3 is built from 13 residues. The CDR3 region is CASRDSYLETQYF. In DNA form, the CDR3 reads TGTGCCAGCAGGGACAGCTATTTAGAGACCCAGTACTTC.

V usage is TRBV2 and J usage is TRBJ2-7; D not certain. The V gene's germline CDR1 is SNHLY and CDR2 FYNNEI. Trimming cost V 10 bases and J 4 bases, with 17 bases left between them. The CDR3 contains 13 residues. The CDR3, as DNA: TGTGCCACAAGCGACGGTTACACATACGAGCAGTACTTC. Protein sequence: CATSDGYTYEQYF.

This clonotype has at least ten counts. The chain employs TRBV2 and TRBJ2-4; TRBD1 agrees at 7 bases. This CDR3 has 14 residues. Germline assignment: CDR1 SNHLY and CDR2 FYNNEI. V dropped 6 bases and J dropped 2; count of bases not matched to a gene: 4. In DNA form, the CDR3 reads TGTGCCAGCAGAGACAGGGCTTCCAAAAACATTCAGTACTTC. This translates into CASRDRASKNIQYF.

This clonotype appeared once. Its ends do not fully match the called genes, so a read error is possible. This sequence joins TRBV2 and TRBJ2-3; D remains ambiguous. CDR3 size: 13 residues. In germline, CDR1 is SNHLY, CDR2 FYNNEI. CDR3 in amino acids: CASTFFSTDTQYF. CDR3 nucleotide sequence: TGTGCCAGCACCTTTTTTAGCACAGATACACAGTATTTT. The full variable domain, completed using reference TRBV2 and TRBJ2-3, is EPEVTQTPSHQVTQMGQEVILRCVPISNHLYFYWYRQILGQKVEFLVSFYNNEISEKSEIFDDQFSVERPDGSNFTLKIRSTKLEDSAMYFCASTFFSTDTQYFGPGTRLTVL.

The rearrangement links TRBV7-2 to TRBJ2-3; 9 nucleotides line up with TRBD2. Germline CDR1 reads SGHTA; CDR2 reads FQGNSA. This CDR3 comprises 18 residues. Trimming cost V 4 bases and J 6 bases; bases outside gene matches: 17. CDR3 protein: CASSWTLAGMGFTDTQYF. The CDR3 DNA reads TGTGCCAGCAGCTGGACTCTAGCGGGAATGGGATTCACCGATACGCAGTATTTT.